The TCR beta chain described here comes from a study of T cell repertoires in cytomegalovirus infection. Study-level points and caveats: Summed frequency of shared TCR beta families picked out CMV carriers who also had the relevant HLA. CMV-specific HLA-C-restricted TCR beta clonotypes dominated the ex vivo response.

This clonotype was seen many times. Its antigen is undetermined. With 5 bases removed from V and 2 bases from J, the gap between germline ends came to 11 bases. The CDR3 totals 14 residues. Germline CDR1 and CDR2: SGHTA and FQGNSA. TCRdb itself ran the reads through MiXCR, one entry per CDR3 protein. The data hold around 180,000 distinct CDR3 sequences, with roughly 20% observed a single time. The receptor was derived from a human donor in good health (CMV status not recorded). Some clones in this sample may be carry-over from other donors' samples. The sequenced material came from PBMCs. The chain has TRBV7-2 and TRBJ2-3; a weak D match, TRBD2 (6 bases). The CDR3 region is CASSQRALTDTQYF. The CDR3 DNA follows: TGTGCCAGCAGCCAGCGGGCTCTCACAGATACGCAGTATTTT.